This T cell receptor (beta chain) is from a study of blood T cells in healthy people across ages. For this clonotype: Its target is unknown.

A second PCR of roughly 7 to 11 cycles used a sample-barcoded 5' primer and a J-beta primer mix. Tags on each cDNA molecule came from a template-switch adaptor with 12 random nucleotides. Each CDR3 protein gets one entry after TCRdb re-called the 5' RACE reads with MiXCR. The sample yields about a million distinct CDR3 sequences, roughly half seen once. The study's findings and limits: Higher diversity and more naive CD4+ cells were features of long-lived donors, compared to aged donors. While age rose, TCR beta diversity per million T cells dropped in a roughly linear way.

The length of the CDR3 is 15 residues. CDR1 DFQATT and CDR2 SNEGSKA come from the germline V gene (reference sequence). V was clipped by 5 bases and J by 3 bases; unmatched bases: 11. The chain combines TRBV20-1 with TRBJ2-7, with 9 nucleotides matching TRBD1. This receptor was identified in a woman between 55 and 75 years old in good health. The sequenced material came from blood. The CDR3 region is CSARHPGTGIYEQYF. In DNA, the CDR3 is TGCAGTGCTCGACACCCCGGGACAGGGATCTACGAGCAGTACTTC.